A selection of T cell receptor beta chains follows, all from one sample in a study of monozygotic twins with inflammatory bowel disease. TCRdb reworked the 5' RACE reads into one entry per CDR3 protein, no DNA. The sample has 200,000 to 250,000 distinct CDR3 sequences. Sequencing was performed on blood. These receptors came from a human donor with ulcerative colitis or Crohn's disease, or a healthy co-twin of an affected twin (not recorded which). The CDR3 runs from the conserved cysteine through the conserved F or W.

TRBV18,TRBJ1-2,CASSPFDDYGYTF
TRBV12-5,TRBJ1-5,CASAGPFPSQPQHF
TRBV3-1,TRBJ1-2,CASSQDPTGFYGYTF
TRBV27,TRBJ2-5,CASSLSDETQYF
TRBV4-1,TRBJ2-3,CASSHLAGGATDTQYF
TRBV12-3/TRBV12-4,TRBJ2-1,CASTPGLGLGEQFF
TRBV12-5,TRBJ2-1,CASGLVQGFNNEQFF
TRBV5-1,TRBJ2-1,CASSLDGTGFYNEQFF
TRBV20-1,TRBJ1-4,CSARGLLGEKLFF
TRBV6-1,TRBJ2-3,CASRPDIWRTDTQYF
TRBV12-3/TRBV12-4,TRBJ1-1,CASSFGANTEAFF
TRBV18,TRBJ1-4,CASSPGPTINEKLFF
TRBV12-3/TRBV12-4,TRBJ1-5,CASNFGVQPQHF
TRBV5-1,TRBJ2-3,CASSLEGGNADTQYF
TRBV27,TRBJ2-2,CASRGRNNSMGEGVFF
TRBV27,TRBJ2-7,CASRPGQGYEQYF
TRBV6-5,TRBJ2-1,CASSLLAGGPRDEQFF
TRBV28,TRBJ2-2,CASSFGGFHPGELFF
TRBV5-1,TRBJ1-6,CASSLVGQGVDSPLHF
TRBV4-1,TRBJ2-4,CASSQVGTSKNIQYF
TRBV6-5,TRBJ2-2,CASSYTGGSNTGELFF
TRBV18,TRBJ2-7,CASSPWTGYDEQYF
TRBV15,TRBJ2-3,CATSRDRAGSIDTQYF
TRBV3-1,TRBJ2-2,CASSPPDRGHGELFF
TRBV6-1,TRBJ2-1,CATLKGSGHNEQFF